This T cell receptor beta chain was captured by sequencing in a study of monozygotic twins with inflammatory bowel disease. Germline-derived CDR1 and CDR2 are SGHTA and FQGNSA. This CDR3 contains 11 residues. Whole-study results and caveats: Repertoire similarity did not differ between concordant and discordant twins, perhaps due to limited power. Against healthy co-twins, IBD patients had lower TCRbeta diversity (measured by inverse Simpson).

TCRdb reprocessed the 5' RACE reads and keeps a single row for each CDR3 protein, giving no DNA. The record lists a few hundred thousand distinct CDR3 sequences, of which the ten most abundant hold roughly 5.3%. As concerns this clonotype: Its cognate antigen is unknown.

Per donor, about 2.4 ml of blood was collected and frozen. The receptor comes from a human donor with ulcerative colitis or Crohn's disease, or a healthy co-twin of an affected twin (not recorded which). Sample: blood. The chain carries TRBV7-2 and TRBJ1-2. Here the CDR3 reads CASSFGVGYTF.